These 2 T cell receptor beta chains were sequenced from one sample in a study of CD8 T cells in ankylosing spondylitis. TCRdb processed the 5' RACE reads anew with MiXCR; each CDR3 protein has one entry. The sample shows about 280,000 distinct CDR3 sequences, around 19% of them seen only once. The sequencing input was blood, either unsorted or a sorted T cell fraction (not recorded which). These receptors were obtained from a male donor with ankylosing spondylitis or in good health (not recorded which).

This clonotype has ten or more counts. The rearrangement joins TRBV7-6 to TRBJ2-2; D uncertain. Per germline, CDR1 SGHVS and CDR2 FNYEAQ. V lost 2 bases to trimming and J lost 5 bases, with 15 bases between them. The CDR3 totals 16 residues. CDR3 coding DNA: TGTGCCAGCAGCTTACAAGTGAGGCAAGGGACCGGGGAGCTGTTTTTT. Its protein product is CASSLQVRQGTGELFF.

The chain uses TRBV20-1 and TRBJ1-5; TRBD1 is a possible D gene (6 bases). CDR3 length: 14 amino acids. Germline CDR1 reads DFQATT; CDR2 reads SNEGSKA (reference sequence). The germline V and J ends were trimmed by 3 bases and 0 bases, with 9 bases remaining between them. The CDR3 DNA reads TGCAGTGCTAGCGGACAGTATAGCAATCAGCCCCAGCATTTT. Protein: CSASGQYSNQPQHF.